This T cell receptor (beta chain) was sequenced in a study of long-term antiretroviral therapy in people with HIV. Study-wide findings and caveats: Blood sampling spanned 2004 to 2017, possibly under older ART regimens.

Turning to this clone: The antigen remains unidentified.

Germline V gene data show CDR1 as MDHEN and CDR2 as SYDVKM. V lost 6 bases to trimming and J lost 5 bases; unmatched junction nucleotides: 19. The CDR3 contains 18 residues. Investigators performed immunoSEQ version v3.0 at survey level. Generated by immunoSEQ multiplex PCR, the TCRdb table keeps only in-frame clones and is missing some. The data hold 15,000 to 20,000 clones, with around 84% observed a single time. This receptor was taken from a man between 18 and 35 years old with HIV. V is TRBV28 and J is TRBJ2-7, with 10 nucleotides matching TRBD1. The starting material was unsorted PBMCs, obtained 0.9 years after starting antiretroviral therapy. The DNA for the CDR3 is TGTGCCAGCAGGGGGCGTCAGAAAGGGGGACAGGGGATACACGAGCAGTACTTC. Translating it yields CASRGRQKGGQGIHEQYF.